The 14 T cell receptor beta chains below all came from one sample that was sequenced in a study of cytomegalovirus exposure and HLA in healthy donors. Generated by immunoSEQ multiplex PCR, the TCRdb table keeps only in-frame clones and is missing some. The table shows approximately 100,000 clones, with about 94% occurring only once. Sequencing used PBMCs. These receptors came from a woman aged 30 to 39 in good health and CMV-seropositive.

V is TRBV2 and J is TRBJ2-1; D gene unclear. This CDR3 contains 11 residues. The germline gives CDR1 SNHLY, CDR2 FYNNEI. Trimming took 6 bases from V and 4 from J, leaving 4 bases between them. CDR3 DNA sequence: TGTGCCAGCAGGGCATACAATGAGCAGTTCTTC. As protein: CASRAYNEQFF.

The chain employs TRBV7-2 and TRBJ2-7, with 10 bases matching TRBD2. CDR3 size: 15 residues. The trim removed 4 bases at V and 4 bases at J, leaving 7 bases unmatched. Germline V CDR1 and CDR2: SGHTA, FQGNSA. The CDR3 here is CASSSTSGPSYEQYF. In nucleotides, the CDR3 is TGTGCCAGCAGCTCGACTAGCGGGCCCTCTTACGAGCAGTACTTC. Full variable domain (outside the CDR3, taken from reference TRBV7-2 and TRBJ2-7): GAGVSQSPSNKVTEKGKDVELRCDPISGHTALYWYRQSLGQGLEFLIYFQGNSAPDKSGLPSDRFSAERTGGSVSTLTIQRTQQEDSAVYLCASSSTSGPSYEQYFGPGTRLTVT.

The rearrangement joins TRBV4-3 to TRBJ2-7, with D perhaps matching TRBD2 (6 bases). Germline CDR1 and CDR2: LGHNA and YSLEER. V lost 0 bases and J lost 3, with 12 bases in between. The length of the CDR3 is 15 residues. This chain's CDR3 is CASSQEITSFYEQYF. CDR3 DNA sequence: TGCGCCAGCAGCCAAGAGATCACTAGCTTCTACGAGCAGTACTTC.

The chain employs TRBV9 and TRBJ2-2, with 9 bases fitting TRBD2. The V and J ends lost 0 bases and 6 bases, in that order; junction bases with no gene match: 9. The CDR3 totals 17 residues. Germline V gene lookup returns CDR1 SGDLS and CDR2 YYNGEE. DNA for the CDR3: TGTGCCAGCAGCGTAGTGGCGGCGGTAGCGGGAGCCGGGGAGCTGTTTTTT. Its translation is CASSVVAAVAGAGELFF.

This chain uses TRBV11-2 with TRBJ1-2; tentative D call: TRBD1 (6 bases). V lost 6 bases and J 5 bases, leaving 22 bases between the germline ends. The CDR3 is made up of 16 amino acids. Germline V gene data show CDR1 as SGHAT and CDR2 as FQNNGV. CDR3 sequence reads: CASRLIRGPRLYGYTF. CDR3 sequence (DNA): TGTGCCAGCAGATTGATCAGGGGCCCAAGGCTATATGGCTACACCTTC.

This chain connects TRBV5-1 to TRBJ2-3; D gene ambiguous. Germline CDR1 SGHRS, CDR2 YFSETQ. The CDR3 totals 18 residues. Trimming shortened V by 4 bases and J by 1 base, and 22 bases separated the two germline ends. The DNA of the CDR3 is TGCGCCAGCAGCCTCCTACCAGTCACCCCCCGGGGCACAGATACGCAGTATTTT. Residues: CASSLLPVTPRGTDTQYF.

The CDR3 here is CASSVGPGGGSGNTIYF. The CDR3 DNA reads TGTGCCAGCAGCGTAGGTCCGGGGGGCGGCTCTGGAAACACCATATATTTT. The V call is TRBV9, the J call TRBJ1-3, with D perhaps TRBD1 (6 bases). CDR1 and CDR2 from the germline V gene are SGDLS and YYNGEE. This CDR3 has 17 residues. The V end was cut by 0 bases, the J end by 0 bases, with 13 bases between.

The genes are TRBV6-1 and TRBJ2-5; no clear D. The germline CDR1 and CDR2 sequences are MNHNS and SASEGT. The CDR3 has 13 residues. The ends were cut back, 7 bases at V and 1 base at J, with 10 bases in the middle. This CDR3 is CASTLTLQETQYF. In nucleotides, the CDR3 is TGTGCCAGCACCCTAACCCTCCAAGAGACCCAGTACTTC.

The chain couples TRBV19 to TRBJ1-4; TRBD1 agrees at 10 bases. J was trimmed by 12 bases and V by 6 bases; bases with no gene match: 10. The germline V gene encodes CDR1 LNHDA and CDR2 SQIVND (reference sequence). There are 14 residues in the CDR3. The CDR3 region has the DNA TGTGCCAGTAGGACAGGGGGCTTCTCAGGTGAACTGTTTTTT. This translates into CASRTGGFSGELFF.

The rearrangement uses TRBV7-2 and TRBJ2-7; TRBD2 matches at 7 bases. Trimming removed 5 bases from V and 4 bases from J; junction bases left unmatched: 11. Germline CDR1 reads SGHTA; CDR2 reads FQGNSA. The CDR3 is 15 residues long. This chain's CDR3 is CASSQSLAEGYEQYF. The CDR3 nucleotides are TGTGCCAGCAGCCAAAGTCTAGCGGAGGGTTACGAGCAGTACTTC.

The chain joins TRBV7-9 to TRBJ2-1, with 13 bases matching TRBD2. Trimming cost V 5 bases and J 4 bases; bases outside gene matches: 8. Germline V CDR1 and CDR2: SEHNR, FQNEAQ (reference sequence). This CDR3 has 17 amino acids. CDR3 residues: CASSIRLAGGLYNEQFF. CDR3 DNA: TGTGCCAGCAGCATCCGACTAGCGGGAGGATTATACAATGAGCAGTTCTTC.

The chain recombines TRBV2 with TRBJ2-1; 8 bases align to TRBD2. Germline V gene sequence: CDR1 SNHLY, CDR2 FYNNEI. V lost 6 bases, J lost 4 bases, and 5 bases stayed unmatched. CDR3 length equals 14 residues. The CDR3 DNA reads TGTGCCAGCAGAGACGGGAGGGGATACAATGAGCAGTTCTTC. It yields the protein CASRDGRGYNEQFF.

The CDR3 DNA follows: TGTGCCTGGGTGGCTAGCGGACCATACAATGAGCAGTTCTTC. Protein sequence: CAWVASGPYNEQFF. V gene TRBV30 combines with J gene TRBJ2-1; 7 bases map to TRBD2. V lost 5 bases and J lost 4; bases outside the gene matches: 8. The CDR3 has 14 residues. In germline, CDR1 is GTSNPN, CDR2 SVGIG (reference sequence).

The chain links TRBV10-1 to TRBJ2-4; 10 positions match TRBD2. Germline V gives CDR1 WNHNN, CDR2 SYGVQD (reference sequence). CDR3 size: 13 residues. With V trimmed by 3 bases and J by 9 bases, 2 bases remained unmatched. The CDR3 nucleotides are TGCGCCAGCAGTGATCAGCGGGAGGGCATTCAGTACTTC. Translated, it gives CASSDQREGIQYF.